This T cell receptor beta chain comes out of a study of graft-versus-host responses after intestinal transplantation. Turning to the study itself: Recipients got multivisceral, liver-intestinal, or isolated intestinal transplants.

Measured with immunoSEQ multiplex PCR; TCRdb has only the in-frame clones, and not every one. There are nearly 25,000 clones in the sample; 35% to 50% occur only once, and over 0.55% lies in the top ten. Germline V gives CDR1 LGHNT, CDR2 FRNRAP. This CDR3 comprises 13 residues. Trimming stripped 2 bases from V and 3 bases from J, with 6 bases between. Source: alloreactive CD4+ T cells from a mixed lymphocyte reaction culture, taken before intestinal transplant. Documented subset: CFSE-low proliferating T cells sorted from approximately 6-day pre-transplant mixed lymphocyte reaction (GvH or HvG direction). The TCR sequence derives from a human patient who received an intestinal transplant. The chain links TRBV12-5 to TRBJ2-3, with D unclear. The CDR3 region is CASGLTPTDTQYF. The CDR3 DNA is TGTGCTAGTGGTTTGACACCGACAGATACGCAGTATTTT. Variable domain in full (rest from reference TRBV12-5 and TRBJ2-3): DARVTQTPRHKVTEMGQEVTMRCQPILGHNTVFWYRQTMMQGLELLAYFRNRAPLDDSGMPKDRFSAEMPDATLATLKIQPSEPRDSAVYFCASGLTPTDTQYFGPGTRLTVL.